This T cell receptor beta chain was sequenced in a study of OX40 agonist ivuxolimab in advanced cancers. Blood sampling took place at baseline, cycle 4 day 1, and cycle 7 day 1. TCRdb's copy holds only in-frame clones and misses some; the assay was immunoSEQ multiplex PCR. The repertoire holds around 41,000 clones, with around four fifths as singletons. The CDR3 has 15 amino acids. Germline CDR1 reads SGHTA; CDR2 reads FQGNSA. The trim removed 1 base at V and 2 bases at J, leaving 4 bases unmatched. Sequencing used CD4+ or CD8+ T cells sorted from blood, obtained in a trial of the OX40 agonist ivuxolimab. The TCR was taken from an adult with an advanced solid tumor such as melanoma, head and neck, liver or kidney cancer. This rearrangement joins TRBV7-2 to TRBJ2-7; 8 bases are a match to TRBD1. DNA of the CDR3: TGTGCCAGCAGCTTAGACCAGGGGGCCACCTACGAGCAGTACTTC. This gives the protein CASSLDQGATYEQYF. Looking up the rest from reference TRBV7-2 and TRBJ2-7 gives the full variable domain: GAGVSQSPSNKVTEKGKDVELRCDPISGHTALYWYRQSLGQGLEFLIYFQGNSAPDKSGLPSDRFSAERTGGSVSTLTIQRTQQEDSAVYLCASSLDQGATYEQYFGPGTRLTVT.